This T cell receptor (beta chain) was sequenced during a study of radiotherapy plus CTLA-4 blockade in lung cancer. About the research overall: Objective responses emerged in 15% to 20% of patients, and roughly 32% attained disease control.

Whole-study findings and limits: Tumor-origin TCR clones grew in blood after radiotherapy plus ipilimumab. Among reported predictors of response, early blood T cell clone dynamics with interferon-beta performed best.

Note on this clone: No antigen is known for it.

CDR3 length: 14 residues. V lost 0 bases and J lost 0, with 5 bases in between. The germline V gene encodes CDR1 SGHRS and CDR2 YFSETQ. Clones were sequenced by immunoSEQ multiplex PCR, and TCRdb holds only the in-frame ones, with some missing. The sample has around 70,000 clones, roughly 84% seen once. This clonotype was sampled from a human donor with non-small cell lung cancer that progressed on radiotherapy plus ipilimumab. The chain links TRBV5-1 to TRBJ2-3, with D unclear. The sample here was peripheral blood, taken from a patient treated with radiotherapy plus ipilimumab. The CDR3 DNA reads TGCGCCAGCAGCTTGGCCGCAAGCACAGATACGCAGTATTTT. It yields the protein CASSLAASTDTQYF. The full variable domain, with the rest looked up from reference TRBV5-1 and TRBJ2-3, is KAGVTQTPRYLIKTRGQQVTLSCSPISGHRSVSWYQQTPGQGLQFLFEYFSETQRNKGNFPGRFSGRQFSNSRSEMNVSTLELGDSALYLCASSLAASTDTQYFGPGTRLTVL.